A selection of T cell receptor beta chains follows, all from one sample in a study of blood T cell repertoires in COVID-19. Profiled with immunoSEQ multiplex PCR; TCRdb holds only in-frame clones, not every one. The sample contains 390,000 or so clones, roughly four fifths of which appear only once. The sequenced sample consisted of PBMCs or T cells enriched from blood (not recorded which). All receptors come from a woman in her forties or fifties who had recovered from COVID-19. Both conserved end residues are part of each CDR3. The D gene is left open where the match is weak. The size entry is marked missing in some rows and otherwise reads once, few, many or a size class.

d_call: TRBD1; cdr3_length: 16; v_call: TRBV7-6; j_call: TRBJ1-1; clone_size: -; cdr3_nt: TGTGCCAGCAGCGGAAGGGGACAGCTCATGAACACTGAAGCTTTCTTT; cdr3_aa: CASSGRGQLMNTEAFF
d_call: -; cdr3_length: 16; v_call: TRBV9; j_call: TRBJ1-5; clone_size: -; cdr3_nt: TGTGCCAGCAGCGCCGATGCAGGGGTTAGCAATCAGCCCCAGCATTTT; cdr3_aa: CASSADAGVSNQPQHF
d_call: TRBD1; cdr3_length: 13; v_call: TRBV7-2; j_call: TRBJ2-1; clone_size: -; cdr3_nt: TGTGCCAGCAGCCCCAGGGGGAACAATGAGCAGTTCTTC; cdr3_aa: CASSPRGNNEQFF
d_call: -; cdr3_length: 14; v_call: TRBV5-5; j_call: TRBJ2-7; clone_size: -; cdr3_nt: TGTGCCAGCAGCTTGACTCTCGGTCCCTACGAGCAGTACTTC; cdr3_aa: CASSLTLGPYEQYF
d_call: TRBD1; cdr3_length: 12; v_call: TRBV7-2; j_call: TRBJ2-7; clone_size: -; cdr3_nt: TGTGCCAGCAGCTCGGACAGGCGCGAGCAGTACTTC; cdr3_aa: CASSSDRREQYF
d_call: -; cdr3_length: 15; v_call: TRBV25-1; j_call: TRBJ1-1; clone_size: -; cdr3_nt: TGTGCCAGCAGTGAATGGGGCACCTTGAACACTGAAGCTTTCTTT; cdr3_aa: CASSEWGTLNTEAFF
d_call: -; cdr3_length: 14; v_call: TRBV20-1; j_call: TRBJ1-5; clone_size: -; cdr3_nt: TGCAGTGCTAGTCGTCAGATTAGCAATCAGCCCCAGCATTTT; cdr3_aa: CSASRQISNQPQHF
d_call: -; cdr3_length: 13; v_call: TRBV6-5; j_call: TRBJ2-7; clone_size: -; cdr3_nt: TGTGCCAGCAGGCTAGCGCTTACCTACGAGCAGTACTTC; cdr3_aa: CASRLALTYEQYF
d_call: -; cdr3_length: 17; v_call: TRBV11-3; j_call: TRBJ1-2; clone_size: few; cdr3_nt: TGTGCCAGCAGCTTAGCGGGTAGGGGCGCAGGTGACTATGGCTACACCTTC; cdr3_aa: CASSLAGRGAGDYGYTF
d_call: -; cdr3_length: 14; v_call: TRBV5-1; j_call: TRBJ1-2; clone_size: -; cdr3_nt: TGCGCCAGCACGCCCGTGGAGGGATCGGTGGGCTACACCTTC; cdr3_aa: CASTPVEGSVGYTF
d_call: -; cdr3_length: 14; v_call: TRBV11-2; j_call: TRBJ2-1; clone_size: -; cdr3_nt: TGTGCCAGCAGCTTGAGCGGCTCCTACAATGAGCAGTTCTTC; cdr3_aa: CASSLSGSYNEQFF
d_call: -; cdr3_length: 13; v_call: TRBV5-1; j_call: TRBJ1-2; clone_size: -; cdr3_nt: TGCGCCAGCAGGTTGTCAGGGGACTATGGCTACACCTTC; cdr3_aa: CASRLSGDYGYTF
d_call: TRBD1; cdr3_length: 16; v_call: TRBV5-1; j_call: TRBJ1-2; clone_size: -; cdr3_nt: TGCGCCAGCAGCTTGGCCTTCGGGACAGGGAGCTATGGCTACACCTTC; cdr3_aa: CASSLAFGTGSYGYTF
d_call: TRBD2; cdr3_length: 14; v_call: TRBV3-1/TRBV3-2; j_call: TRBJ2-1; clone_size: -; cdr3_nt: TGTGCCAGCACCGAGCGGGGGGTCTACAATGAGCAGTTCTTC; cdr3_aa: CASTERGVYNEQFF
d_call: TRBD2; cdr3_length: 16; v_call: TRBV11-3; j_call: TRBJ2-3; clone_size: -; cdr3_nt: TGTGCCAGCAGCCCGACAGCGGGGGGGAACACAGATACGCAGTATTTT; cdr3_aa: CASSPTAGGNTDTQYF
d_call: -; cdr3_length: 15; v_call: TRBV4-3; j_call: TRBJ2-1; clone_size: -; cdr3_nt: TGCGCCAGCAGCCAGTCACCCGTCCCCGAGGATGAGCAGTTCTTC; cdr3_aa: CASSQSPVPEDEQFF